This T cell receptor (beta chain) was captured by sequencing in a study of blood T cells in healthy people across ages. This clonotype was observed many times. J gave up 13 bases and V 7 bases, and 13 bases lay outside the gene matches. This CDR3 is 13 amino acids long. From germline, CDR1 is SQVTM and CDR2 ANQGSEA. The authors ran a second PCR of about 7 to 11 cycles using a sample-barcoded 5' primer and a J-beta primer mix. TCRdb processed the 5' RACE reads anew with MiXCR; each CDR3 protein has one entry. The profile covers approximately 690,000 distinct CDR3 sequences, with approximately 59% appearing a single time and over 30% taken by the ten largest.

Sample: blood. This sequence joins TRBV29-1 and TRBJ2-1; the match to TRBD1 covers 10 bases. This receptor was obtained from a man aged 55 to 70 in good health. The CDR3 region has the DNA TGCAGCGGCCGAGGTGGGACAGGGGTGGCCCAGTTCTTC. Protein: CSGRGGTGVAQFF.